This TCR beta chain was recorded in a study of blood T cell repertoires in COVID-19. The wider study: Specimens from acute and convalescent COVID-19 originated in the United States, Italy and Spain. PBMCs, B-cell-depleted T cells, or T cells provided the cDNA or gDNA that made up the material.

This CDR3 has 17 amino acids. Germline assignment: CDR1 SGHNT and CDR2 YYREEE (reference sequence). Original processing methods: The assay estimated nucleated cells by amplifying reference gene primers. Profiled with immunoSEQ multiplex PCR; TCRdb holds only in-frame clones, not every one. For V, J and clone size, that table is used; D and trimming come from the DNA. Of around 80,000 clones listed, approximately 90% are singletons. Comments on this clone: One end of the junction is discordant with germline, which a read error may explain.

This rearrangement joins TRBV5-4 to TRBJ2-1, with 7 nucleotides matching TRBD2. The receptor comes from a human donor in a cohort sampled during active COVID-19. The specimen was peripheral blood. The CDR3: CASSLGSYGGGLPELIF. CDR3 DNA: TGTGCCAGCAGCTTGGGTTCCTATGGGGGGGGGTTACCCGAGCTCATCTTC. Looking up the rest from reference TRBV5-4 and TRBJ2-1 gives the full variable domain: ETGVTQSPTHLIKTRGQQVTLRCSSQSGHNTVSWYQQALGQGPQFIFQYYREEENGRGNFPPRFSGLQFPNYSSELNVNALELDDSALYLCASSLGSYGGGLPELIFGPGTRLTVL.